This T cell receptor (beta chain) appears in the sequencing data of a study of response to subunit inactivated influenza vaccine. Study findings and constraints: With each seasonal influenza vaccination, the authors suggested, few new T cells are recruited.

CDR1 and CDR2 (germline): SGHRS, YFSETQ. The junction had 9 bases not matched to a gene; V was cut back by 1 base and J by 5 bases. The CDR3 is 16 residues long. TCRdb used MiXCR to reprocess the RT-PCR reads, holding one entry per CDR3 protein. The sample lists roughly 520,000 distinct CDR3 sequences; roughly 23% were seen once. As to this clonotype: Its specificity is unknown.

The sample in question was CD4+ T cells sorted from PBMCs, obtained more than 4 days after vaccination. The clonotype comes from a man over 45 who received an inactivated influenza vaccine. The rearrangement uses TRBV5-1 and TRBJ2-5, with 9 bases fitting TRBD2. CDR3 coding DNA: TGCGCCAGCAGCTTGCGGGCTAGCGGGAACAGTGAGACCCAGTACTTC. As protein: CASSLRASGNSETQYF.